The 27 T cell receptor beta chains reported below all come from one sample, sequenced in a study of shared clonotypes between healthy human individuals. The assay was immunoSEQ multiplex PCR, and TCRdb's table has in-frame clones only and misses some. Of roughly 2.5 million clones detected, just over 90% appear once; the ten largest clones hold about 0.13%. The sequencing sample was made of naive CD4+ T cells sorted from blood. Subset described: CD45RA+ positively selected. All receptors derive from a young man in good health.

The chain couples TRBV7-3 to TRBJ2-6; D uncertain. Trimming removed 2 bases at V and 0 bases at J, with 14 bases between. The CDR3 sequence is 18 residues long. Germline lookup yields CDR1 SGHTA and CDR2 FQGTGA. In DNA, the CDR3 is TGTGCCAGCAGCTTAGGTGGTGGAAAATTCTCTGGGGCCAACGTCCTGACTTTC. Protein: CASSLGGGKFSGANVLTF. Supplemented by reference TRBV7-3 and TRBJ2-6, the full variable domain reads GAGVSQTPSNKVTEKGKYVELRCDPISGHTALYWYRQSLGQGPEFLIYFQGTGAADDSGLPNDRFFAVRPEGSVSTLKIQRTERGDSAVYLCASSLGGGKFSGANVLTFGAGSRLTVL.

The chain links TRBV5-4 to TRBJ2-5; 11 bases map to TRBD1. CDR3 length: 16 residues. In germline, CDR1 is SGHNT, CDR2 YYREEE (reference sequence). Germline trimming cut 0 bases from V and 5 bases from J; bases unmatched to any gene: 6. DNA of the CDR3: TGTGCCAGCAGCTTGGCCGGGGGGACAGGGGGTGAGACCCAGTACTTC. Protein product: CASSLAGGTGGETQYF. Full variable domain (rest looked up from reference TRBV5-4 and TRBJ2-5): ETGVTQSPTHLIKTRGQQVTLRCSSQSGHNTVSWYQQALGQGPQFIFQYYREEENGRGNFPPRFSGLQFPNYSSELNVNALELDDSALYLCASSLAGGTGGETQYFGPGTRLLVL.

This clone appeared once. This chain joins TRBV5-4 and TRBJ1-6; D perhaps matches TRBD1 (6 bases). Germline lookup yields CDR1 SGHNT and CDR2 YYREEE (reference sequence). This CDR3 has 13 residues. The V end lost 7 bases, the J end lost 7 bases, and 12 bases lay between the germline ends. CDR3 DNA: TGTGCCAGCGCTCAGGGGAGAAATTCACCCCTCCACTTT. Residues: CASAQGRNSPLHF.

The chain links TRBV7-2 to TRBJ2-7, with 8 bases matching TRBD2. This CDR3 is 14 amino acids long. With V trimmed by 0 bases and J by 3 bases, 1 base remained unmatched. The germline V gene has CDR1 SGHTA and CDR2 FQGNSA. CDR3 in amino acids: CASSLALADYEQYF. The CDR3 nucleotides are TGTGCCAGCAGCTTAGCACTAGCGGACTACGAGCAGTACTTC.

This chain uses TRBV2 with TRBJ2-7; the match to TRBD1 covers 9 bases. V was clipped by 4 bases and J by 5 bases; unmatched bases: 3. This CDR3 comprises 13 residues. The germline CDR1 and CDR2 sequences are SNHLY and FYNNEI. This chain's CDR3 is CASSGDRADEQYF. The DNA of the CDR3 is TGTGCCAGCAGTGGGGACAGGGCCGACGAGCAGTACTTC.

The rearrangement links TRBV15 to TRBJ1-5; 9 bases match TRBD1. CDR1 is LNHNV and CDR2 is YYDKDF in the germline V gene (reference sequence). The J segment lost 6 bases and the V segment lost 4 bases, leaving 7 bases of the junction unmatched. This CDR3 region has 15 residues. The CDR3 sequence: CATSKGQGQGQPQHF. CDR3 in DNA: TGTGCCACCAGCAAAGGACAGGGGCAGGGTCAGCCCCAGCATTTT.

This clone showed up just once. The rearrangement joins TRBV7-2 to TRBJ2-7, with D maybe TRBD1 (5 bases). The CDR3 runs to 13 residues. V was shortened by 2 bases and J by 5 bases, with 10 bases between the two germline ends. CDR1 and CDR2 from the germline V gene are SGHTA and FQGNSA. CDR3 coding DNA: TGTGCCAGCAGCTTAAGGGGTGGTGACGAGCAGTACTTC. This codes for CASSLRGGDEQYF.

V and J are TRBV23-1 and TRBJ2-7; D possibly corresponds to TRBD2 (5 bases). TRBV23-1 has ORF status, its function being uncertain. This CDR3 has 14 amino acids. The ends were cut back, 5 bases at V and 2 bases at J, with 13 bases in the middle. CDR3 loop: CASSSGRGPYEQYF. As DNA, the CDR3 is TGCGCCAGCAGTTCCGGGCGAGGGCCCTACGAGCAGTACTTC.

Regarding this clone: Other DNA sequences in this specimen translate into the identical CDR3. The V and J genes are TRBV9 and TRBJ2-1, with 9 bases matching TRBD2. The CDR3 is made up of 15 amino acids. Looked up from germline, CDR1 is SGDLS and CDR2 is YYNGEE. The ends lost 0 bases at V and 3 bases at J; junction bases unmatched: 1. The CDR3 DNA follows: TGTGCCAGCAGCGTAGTTAGCGGGGGCTACAATGAGCAGTTCTTC. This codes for CASSVVSGGYNEQFF. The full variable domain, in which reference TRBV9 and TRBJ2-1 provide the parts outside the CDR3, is DSGVTQTPKHLITATGQRVTLRCSPRSGDLSVYWYQQSLDQGLQFLIQYYNGEERAKGNILERFSAQQFPDLHSELNLSSLELGDSALYFCASSVVSGGYNEQFFGPGTRLTVL.

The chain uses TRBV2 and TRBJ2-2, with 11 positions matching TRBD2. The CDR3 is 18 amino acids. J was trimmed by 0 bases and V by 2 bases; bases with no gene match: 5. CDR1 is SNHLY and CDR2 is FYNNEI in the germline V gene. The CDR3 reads CASSELASGGTNTGELFF. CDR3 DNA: TGTGCCAGCAGTGAACTGGCTAGCGGGGGGACGAACACCGGGGAGCTGTTTTTT.

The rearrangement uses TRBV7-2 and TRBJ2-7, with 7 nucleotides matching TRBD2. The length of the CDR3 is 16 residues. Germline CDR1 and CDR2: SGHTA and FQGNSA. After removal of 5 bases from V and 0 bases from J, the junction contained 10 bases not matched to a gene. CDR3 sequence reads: CASSRRSGESSYEQYF. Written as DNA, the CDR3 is TGTGCCAGCAGCCGGAGGAGCGGGGAAAGCTCCTACGAGCAGTACTTC.

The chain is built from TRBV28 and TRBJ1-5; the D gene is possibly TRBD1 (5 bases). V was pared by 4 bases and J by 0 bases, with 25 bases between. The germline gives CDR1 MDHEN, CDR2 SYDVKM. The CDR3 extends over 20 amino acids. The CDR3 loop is CASSSYSLGVGPYSNQPQHF. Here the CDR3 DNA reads TGTGCCAGCAGTTCATATTCCCTGGGCGTGGGGCCTTATAGCAATCAGCCCCAGCATTTT.

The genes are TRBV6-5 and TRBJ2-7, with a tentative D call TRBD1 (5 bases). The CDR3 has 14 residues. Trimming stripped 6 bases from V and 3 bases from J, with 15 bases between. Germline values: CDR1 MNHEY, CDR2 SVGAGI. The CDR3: CASSPSTVNYEQYF. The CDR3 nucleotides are TGTGCCAGCAGCCCGTCGACAGTTAACTACGAGCAGTACTTC.

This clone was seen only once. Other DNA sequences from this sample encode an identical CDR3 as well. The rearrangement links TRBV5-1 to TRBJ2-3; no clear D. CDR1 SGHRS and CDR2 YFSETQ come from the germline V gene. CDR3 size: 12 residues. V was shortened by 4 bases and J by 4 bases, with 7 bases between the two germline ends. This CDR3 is CASSLAADTQYF. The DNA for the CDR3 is TGCGCCAGCAGCCTGGCGGCAGATACGCAGTATTTT.

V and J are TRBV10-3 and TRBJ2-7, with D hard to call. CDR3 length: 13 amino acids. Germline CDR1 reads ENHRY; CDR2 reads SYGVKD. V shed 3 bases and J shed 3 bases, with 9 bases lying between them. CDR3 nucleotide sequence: TGTGCCATCAGTGAATGGAGCGTCTACGAGCAGTACTTC. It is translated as CAISEWSVYEQYF.

DNA for the CDR3: TGCGCCAGCAGCTTGGGGGCAGGGGGAGACACAGATACGCAGTATTTT. Encoded protein: CASSLGAGGDTDTQYF. The chain couples TRBV5-1 to TRBJ2-3, with 7 bases fitting TRBD1. The CDR3 runs 16 residues. Germline V gives CDR1 SGHRS, CDR2 YFSETQ. V lost 0 bases and J lost 2; bases outside the gene matches: 6.

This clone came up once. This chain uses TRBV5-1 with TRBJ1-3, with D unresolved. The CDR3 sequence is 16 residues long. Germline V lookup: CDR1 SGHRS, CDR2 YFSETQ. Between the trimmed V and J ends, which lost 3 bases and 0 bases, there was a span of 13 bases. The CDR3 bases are TGCGCCAGCAGCTCCAAGGGTGAGGGCTCTGGAAACACCATATATTTT. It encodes CASSSKGEGSGNTIYF.

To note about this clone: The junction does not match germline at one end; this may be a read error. CDR3 in amino acids: CTSSAGVEPLHF. The CDR3 bases are TGTACCAGCAGCGCAGGGGTGGAACCCCTCCACTTT. The chain joins TRBV9 to TRBJ1-6; possibly TRBD1 for D (6 bases). Germline V CDR1 and CDR2: SGDLS, YYNGEE. The CDR3 covers 12 residues.

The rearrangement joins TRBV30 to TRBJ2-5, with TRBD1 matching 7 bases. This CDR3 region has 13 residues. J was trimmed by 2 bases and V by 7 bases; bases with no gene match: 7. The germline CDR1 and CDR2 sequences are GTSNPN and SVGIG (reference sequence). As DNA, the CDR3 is TGTGCCTTCCCCGACAGGGCGCAAGAGACCCAGTACTTC. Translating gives CAFPDRAQETQYF.

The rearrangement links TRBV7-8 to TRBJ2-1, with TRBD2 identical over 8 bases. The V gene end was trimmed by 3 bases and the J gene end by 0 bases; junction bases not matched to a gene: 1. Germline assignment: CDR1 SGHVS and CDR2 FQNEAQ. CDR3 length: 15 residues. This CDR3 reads CASSLSGGSYNEQFF. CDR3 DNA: TGTGCCAGCAGCTTGAGCGGGGGCTCCTACAATGAGCAGTTCTTC. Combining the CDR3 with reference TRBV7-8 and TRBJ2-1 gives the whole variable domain GAGVSQSPRYKVAKRGQDVALRCDPISGHVSLFWYQQALGQGPEFLTYFQNEAQLDKSGLPSDRFFAERPEGSVSTLKIQRTQQEDSAVYLCASSLSGGSYNEQFFGPGTRLTVL.

CDR3 bases: TGTGCCAGCAGCCTCCAGCGGACCACAGATACGCAGTATTTT. Encoded protein: CASSLQRTTDTQYF. This chain connects TRBV7-2 to TRBJ2-3; weak D call: TRBD2 (5 bases). CDR3 length: 14 residues. Trimming removed 5 bases from V and 2 bases from J, with 11 bases in between. CDR1 is SGHTA and CDR2 is FQGNSA in the germline V gene.

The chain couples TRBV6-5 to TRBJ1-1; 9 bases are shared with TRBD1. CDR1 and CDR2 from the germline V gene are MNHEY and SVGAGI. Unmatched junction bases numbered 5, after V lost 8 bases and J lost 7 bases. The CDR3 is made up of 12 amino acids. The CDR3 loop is CASSRTGVEAFF. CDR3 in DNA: TGTGCCAGCTCGAGGACAGGGGTTGAAGCTTTCTTT.

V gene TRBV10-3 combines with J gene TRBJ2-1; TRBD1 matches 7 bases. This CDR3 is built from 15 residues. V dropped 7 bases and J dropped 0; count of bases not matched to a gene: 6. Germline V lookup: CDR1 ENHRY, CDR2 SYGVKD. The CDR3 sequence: CAINGQESSYNEQFF. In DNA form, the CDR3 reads TGTGCCATCAATGGACAGGAGAGCTCCTACAATGAGCAGTTCTTC.

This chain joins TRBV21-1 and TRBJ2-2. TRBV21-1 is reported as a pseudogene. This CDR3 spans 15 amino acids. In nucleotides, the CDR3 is TGTGCCAGCAGCGGTCGGACGAGTAACACCGGGGAGCTGTTTTTT. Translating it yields CASSGRTSNTGELFF.

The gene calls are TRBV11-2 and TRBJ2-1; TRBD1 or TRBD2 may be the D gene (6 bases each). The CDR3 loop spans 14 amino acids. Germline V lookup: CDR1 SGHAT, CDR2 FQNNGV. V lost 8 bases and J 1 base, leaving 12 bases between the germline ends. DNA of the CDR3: TGTGCCAGCCAAGGGGGGAGTTCCTACAATGAGCAGTTCTTC. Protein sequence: CASQGGSSYNEQFF.

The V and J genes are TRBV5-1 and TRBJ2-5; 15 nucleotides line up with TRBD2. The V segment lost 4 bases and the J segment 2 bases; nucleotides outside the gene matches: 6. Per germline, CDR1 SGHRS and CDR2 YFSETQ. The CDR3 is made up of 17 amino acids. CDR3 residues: CASSAGGTSGGQETQYF. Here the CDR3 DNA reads TGCGCCAGCAGCGCCGGTGGGACTAGCGGGGGGCAAGAGACCCAGTACTTC.

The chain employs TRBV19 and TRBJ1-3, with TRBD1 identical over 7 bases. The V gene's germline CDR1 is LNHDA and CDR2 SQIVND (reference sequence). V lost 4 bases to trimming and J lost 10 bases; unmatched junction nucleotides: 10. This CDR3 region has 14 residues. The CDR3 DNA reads TGTGCCAGTAGTACCACCCGGGACAGCGTAACCATATATTTT. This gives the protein CASSTTRDSVTIYF.